This TCR beta chain was recovered during a study of cytomegalovirus exposure and HLA in healthy donors. General observations from the study: V- and J-gene trimming in TCR beta was tied to a missense DCLRE1C variant by an analysis performed later. An assumption of roughly uniform sequencing depth across donors underlay the presence/absence analyses.

Primers included in the PCR were 60 Vbeta and 13 Jbeta primers. As handled by the study authors: In a later analysis, the count reached 75 million to 90 million unique TCR beta chains, with roughly 9.9 million shared. Some clones are missing from TCRdb's copy, which holds only in-frame ones; the method was immunoSEQ multiplex PCR. The V and J calls and clone size are taken from that table; D and trimming were inferred from the DNA. The table has over 200,000 clones, approximately 82% seen once; the top ten hold 3% to 4%. For this clone: Its antigen remains unidentified.

The specimen sequenced was PBMCs. This sequence was found in a male donor in good health and CMV-seronegative.

CDR3 residues: CASSARVTHTDTQYF. The CDR3 nucleotides are TGTGCCAGCAGCGCACGGGTTACCCACACAGATACGCAGTATTTT. The rearrangement links TRBV9 to TRBJ2-3; D unresolved. This CDR3 has 15 residues. Trimming pared 3 bases from V and 2 bases from J, leaving 13 bases between. Germline lookup yields CDR1 SGDLS and CDR2 YYNGEE.